These 9 T cell receptor beta chains were all obtained from the same sample, sequenced in a study of T cell responses to AZD1222 COVID-19 vaccine (dated by TCRdb to the early 2020s). According to the study, the label for this sample's time point signals: about 28 days (+/-7) after the second vaccine dose. The library was obtained by the immunoSEQ multiplex PCR assay. This immuneACCESS table, as held by TCRdb, lists in-frame sequences with V and J called but not all clones. Of the missing ones, under half trace to an unresolved V gene in checked studies; the others have no known cause. Counted in this sample were over 140,000 clones; 92% of them appeared once. 3% to 4.5% of the sample is taken by the ten largest. The input for sequencing was peripheral blood, taken 28 days after the second AZD1222 dose. The receptors here all came from an adult who received the AZD1222 COVID-19 vaccine.

This chain links TRBV2 with TRBJ2-6; tentatively, D is TRBD2 (6 bases). Trimming shortened V by 5 bases and J by 0 bases, and 11 bases separated the two germline ends. CDR1 is SNHLY, CDR2 FYNNEI, per germline. This CDR3 has 16 amino acids. CDR3 sequence: CASSSDGSSGANVLTF. DNA for the CDR3: TGTGCCAGCAGTTCCGACGGGAGCTCTGGGGCCAACGTCCTGACTTTC.

V usage is TRBV19 and J usage is TRBJ1-6; 9 bases align to TRBD1. Germline V gene sequence: CDR1 LNHDA, CDR2 SQIVND (reference sequence). This CDR3 comprises 15 residues. With V trimmed by 5 bases and J by 10 bases, 9 bases remained unmatched. This CDR3 reads CASSEHRGPGSPLHF. CDR3 DNA sequence: TGTGCCAGTAGTGAGCACAGGGGGCCGGGGTCACCCCTCCACTTT.

This chain uses TRBV7-9 with TRBJ1-4; tentatively, D is TRBD1 (5 bases). Looked up from germline, CDR1 is SEHNR and CDR2 is FQNEAQ (reference sequence). The CDR3 loop spans 16 amino acids. The V end lost 5 bases, the J end lost 8 bases, and 21 bases lay between the germline ends. The CDR3 region has the DNA TGTGCCAGCAGCCGAATGGGGCACCAGACGGCAGAAAAACTGTTTTTT. This sequence encodes CASSRMGHQTAEKLFF.

V usage is TRBV6-5 and J usage is TRBJ1-6, with TRBD1 matching 7 bases. V was clipped by 6 bases and J by 9 bases; unmatched bases: 8. Germline CDR1 MNHEY, CDR2 SVGAGI. The CDR3 consists of 14 residues. As DNA, the CDR3 is TGTGCCAGCAGACCAGACAGGGAAGGTTCACCCCTCCACTTT. Protein product: CASRPDREGSPLHF.

This clone was found once. This chain connects TRBV3-1 (or the pseudogene TRBV3-2) to TRBJ1-1; D is possibly TRBD1 (5 bases). V was cut by 3 bases and J by 2 bases, with 7 bases left in between. In germline, CDR1 is LGHDT, CDR2 YNNKEL (reference sequence). The CDR3 covers 13 residues. CDR3 DNA: TGTGCCAGCAGCCAGACAGTTAACACTGAAGCTTTCTTT. It specifies CASSQTVNTEAFF.

The chain joins TRBV18 to TRBJ1-3; possible D gene TRBD1, 6 bases. This CDR3 has 17 amino acids. Germline values: CDR1 KGHSH, CDR2 LQKENI. V was shortened by 3 bases and J by 0 bases, with 15 bases between the two germline ends. The CDR3 sequence is CASSPSQQGASGNTIYF. The DNA for the CDR3 is TGTGCCAGCTCACCGTCTCAACAGGGCGCCTCTGGAAACACCATATATTTT. The whole variable domain, remainder taken from reference TRBV18 and TRBJ1-3, is NAGVMQNPRHLVRRRGQEARLRCSPMKGHSHVYWYRQLPEEGLKFMVYLQKENIIDESGMPKERFSAEFPKEGPSILRIQQVVRGDSAAYFCASSPSQQGASGNTIYFGEGSWLTVV.

The rearrangement links TRBV27 to TRBJ2-5; TRBD2 matches 14 bases. Germline CDR1 reads MNHEY; CDR2 reads SMNVEV (reference sequence). This CDR3 comprises 15 residues. The V and J ends lost 5 bases and 4 bases, in that order; junction bases with no gene match: 3. The CDR3 DNA sequence: TGTGCCAGCAGTCGCGGACTAGCGGGAGGAGAGACCCAGTACTTC. This codes for CASSRGLAGGETQYF.

The rearrangement joins TRBV28 to TRBJ1-2, with D possibly TRBD1 on 5 matching bases. V shed 3 bases and J shed 4 bases, with 9 bases lying between them. Per germline, CDR1 MDHEN and CDR2 SYDVKM. The CDR3 is 13 amino acids. The CDR3 DNA is TGTGCCAGCAGTTTCAGGCAGGGCTATGGCTACACCTTC. Amino acid sequence: CASSFRQGYGYTF.

V gene TRBV7-2 combines with J gene TRBJ2-6; no reliable D call. In germline, CDR1 is SGHTA, CDR2 FQGNSA. Trimming stripped 4 bases from V and 0 bases from J, with 4 bases between. The CDR3 extends over 14 amino acids. Here the CDR3 reads CASSYTSGANVLTF. In DNA, the CDR3 is TGTGCCAGCAGCTACACCTCTGGGGCCAACGTCCTGACTTTC.